Following are 8 T cell receptor beta chains from one sample sequenced in a study of STAT3 mutations in large granular lymphocyte leukemia. Study-wide findings and caveats: Every T-LGLL patient had at least one immunodominant TCRbeta clonotype.

The method was immunoSEQ multiplex PCR; TCRdb's version includes in-frame clones alone and lacks a portion of them. The sample shows about 20,000 clones, about 90% of them seen only once. These receptors have no known antigen. Source material: peripheral blood mononuclear cells. The receptor source for this set is a man in his fifties or sixties with T-cell large granular lymphocyte leukemia. Some clones in this sample may be carry-over from other donors' samples.

The table lists this clone with a few counts. The CDR3 bases are TGTGCCAGCAGCTTAGGGGGGGTCGGTCAGCCCCAGCATTTT. Protein sequence: CASSLGGVGQPQHF. The chain carries TRBV7-9 and TRBJ1-5; tentative D call: TRBD1 (5 bases). Trimming shortened V by 1 base and J by 6 bases, and 10 bases separated the two germline ends. The CDR3 totals 14 residues. Germline V gene sequence: CDR1 SEHNR, CDR2 FQNEAQ (reference sequence).

This clone was detected once. This chain joins TRBV4-2 and TRBJ2-7; 13 positions agree with TRBD2. From germline, CDR1 is LGHNA and CDR2 YNFKEQ. This CDR3 is built from 17 residues. Unmatched junction bases numbered 8, after V lost 1 base and J lost 5 bases. The CDR3 here is CASSQAGWTSGSHEQYF. CDR3 bases: TGTGCCAGCAGCCAAGCTGGATGGACTAGCGGGAGCCACGAGCAGTACTTC.

The gene calls are TRBV6-5 and TRBJ1-5; 11 bases match TRBD1. V shed 5 bases and J 13 bases; nucleotides not matched to a gene: 10. This CDR3 is built from 14 residues. Germline values: CDR1 MNHEY, CDR2 SVGAGI. CDR3: CASSNRDRGWIQHF. The CDR3 bases are TGTGCCAGCAGTAACCGGGACAGGGGGTGGATTCAGCATTTT.

The chain employs TRBV6-6 and TRBJ2-7; tentatively, D is TRBD2 (5 bases). Per the germline V gene, CDR1 is MNHNY and CDR2 is SVGAGI (reference sequence). This CDR3 spans 12 amino acids. Trimming shortened V by 0 bases and J by 12 bases, and 12 bases separated the two germline ends. The CDR3, as DNA: TGTGCCAGCAGTTACTCGGACTTAACCCCGTACTTC. Encoded protein: CASSYSDLTPYF.

The gene calls are TRBV9 and TRBJ2-1; 11 bases map to TRBD2. Germline CDR1 and CDR2: SGDLS and YYNGEE. The CDR3 is 17 amino acids. J was trimmed by 8 bases and V by 0 bases; bases with no gene match: 10. DNA of the CDR3: TGTGCCAGCAGCGTAGATAGCGGGAGGGGGGGTTTGCATGAGCAGTTCTTC. It yields the protein CASSVDSGRGGLHEQFF. The full variable domain, with the rest looked up from reference TRBV9 and TRBJ2-1, is DSGVTQTPKHLITATGQRVTLRCSPRSGDLSVYWYQQSLDQGLQFLIQYYNGEERAKGNILERFSAQQFPDLHSELNLSSLELGDSALYFCASSVDSGRGGLHEQFFGPGTRLTVL.

The chain has TRBV4-3 and TRBJ2-7; D unclear. Between the trimmed V and J ends, which lost 4 bases and 2 bases, there was a span of 21 bases. The CDR3 has 17 residues. CDR1 LGHNA and CDR2 YSLEER come from the germline V gene. In nucleotides, the CDR3 is TGCGCCAGCAGCCCCTATCCCCTTAGGACCGCCGCCTACGAGCAGTACTTC. Protein sequence: CASSPYPLRTAAYEQYF.

Only a few counts were recorded for this clone. The CDR3 region has the DNA TGCGCCAGCAGCTTGGAGTGGCAGGTGTCCTACGAGCAGTACTTC. Translation gives CASSLEWQVSYEQYF. This chain joins TRBV5-1 and TRBJ2-7; D remains ambiguous. Germline CDR1 is SGHRS and CDR2 is YFSETQ. V was trimmed by 0 bases and J by 1 base, leaving 11 bases between them. This CDR3 comprises 15 residues.

This chain links TRBV7-8 with TRBJ1-3; the D gene is possibly TRBD1 (5 bases). The CDR3 has 16 residues. V lost 2 bases, J lost 7 bases, and 18 bases lay in between. Germline V gene sequence: CDR1 SGHVS, CDR2 FQNEAQ. CDR3 sequence reads: CASSLRFQGKTNTIYF. CDR3 bases: TGTGCCAGCAGCTTAAGGTTCCAGGGAAAGACTAACACCATATATTTT.